The source of this T cell receptor beta chain is a study of identical twins. The study, taken as a whole, reports: Abundant cord blood beta clonotypes carried fewer insertions; memory repertoires showed none. The study found that models underestimated out-of-frame TCR alpha sharing in monozygotic twins.

CDR1 is LNHDA, CDR2 SQIVND, per germline (reference sequence). The germline V and J ends were trimmed by 6 bases and 1 base, with 13 bases remaining between them. The CDR3 spans 15 residues. This clonotype was found a few times. What it binds is unknown. Unique molecular identifiers were in the cDNA, with template-switch universal primer binding. TCRdb redid the calling of the 5' RACE reads with MiXCR, one entry per CDR3 protein. The repertoire holds around 250,000 distinct CDR3 sequences, with about an eighth as singletons. Every donor was a healthy Caucasian. This same sample was also taken into another study, of yellow fever vaccine responses in identical twins.

The receptor was derived from a woman aged 18 to 35 in good health. V usage is TRBV19 and J usage is TRBJ2-4; D is unresolved. Sequencing was performed on memory (CD45RO+) T cells sorted from blood. The CDR3 sequence: CASRELALAKNIQYF. The CDR3 coding sequence is TGTGCCAGTAGAGAATTGGCACTGGCCAAAAACATTCAGTACTTC. Full variable domain (rest looked up from reference TRBV19 and TRBJ2-4): DGGITQSPKYLFRKEGQNVTLSCEQNLNHDAMYWYRQDPGQGLRLIYYSQIVNDFQKGDIAEGYSVSREKKESFPLTVTSAQKNPTAFYLCASRELALAKNIQYFGAGTRLSVL.